Listed below are T cell receptor beta chains from one sample, sequenced in a study of T-cell reconstitution after alpha-beta-depleted transplantation in children. TCRdb itself ran the PCR reads through MiXCR, one entry per CDR3 protein. This sample carries 350,000 to 400,000 distinct CDR3 sequences, about 14% of them seen once, and the ten largest clones take over 3.5%. The sample here was PBMCs, taken from the stem cell graft. Receptors originate from a human donor who donated a stem cell graft to a child with Fanconi anemia. CDR3s include the opening cysteine and the closing phenylalanine or tryptophan. D genes are given only for firm matches. Not every row has a clone size; where given, it reads once, few, many or a size class.

d_gene: TRBD1; v_gene: TRBV6-1; abundance: .; j_gene: TRBJ2-7; CDR3nt: TGTGCCAGCAAACTTACAGGGGAAGACCCCTACGAGCAGTACTTC; CDR3aa: CASKLTGEDPYEQYF
d_gene: .; v_gene: TRBV5-1; abundance: .; j_gene: TRBJ1-3; CDR3nt: TGCGCCAGCAGCTTGGGGACGGAAGGAAACACCATATATTTT; CDR3aa: CASSLGTEGNTIYF
d_gene: .; v_gene: TRBV20-1; abundance: few; j_gene: TRBJ1-5; CDR3nt: TGCAGTGCTAGATCCACACTGGAACAGCCCCAGCATTTT; CDR3aa: CSARSTLEQPQHF
d_gene: .; v_gene: TRBV10-3; abundance: many; j_gene: TRBJ1-2; CDR3nt: TGTGCCATCAGTGATAACAGGGAGTCCTACGGCTACACCTTC; CDR3aa: CAISDNRESYGYTF
d_gene: .; v_gene: TRBV2; abundance: .; j_gene: TRBJ1-2; CDR3nt: TGTGCCAGCAGTGAGACGCGCCCCGGCCTATATGGCTACACCTTC; CDR3aa: CASSETRPGLYGYTF
d_gene: TRBD2; v_gene: TRBV5-5; abundance: .; j_gene: TRBJ2-1; CDR3nt: TGTGCCAGCAGCCCGAGGGGCGAGCGGGGGTACCGTCCGGCTGAGCAGTTCTTC; CDR3aa: CASSPRGERGYRPAEQFF
d_gene: .; v_gene: TRBV28; abundance: many; j_gene: TRBJ2-3; CDR3nt: TGTGCCAGCAGTCCCCAAATTTCAGATACGCAGTATTTT; CDR3aa: CASSPQISDTQYF
d_gene: .; v_gene: TRBV7-2; abundance: .; j_gene: TRBJ2-5; CDR3nt: TGTGCCAGCAGCTTAAGAGACCAAGAGACCCAGTACTTC; CDR3aa: CASSLRDQETQYF
d_gene: .; v_gene: TRBV28; abundance: few; j_gene: TRBJ1-4; CDR3nt: TGTGCCAGCGGAGTGGGAACAGGGCAGAATGAAAAACTGTTTTTT; CDR3aa: CASGVGTGQNEKLFF
d_gene: .; v_gene: TRBV5-6; abundance: many; j_gene: TRBJ1-5; CDR3nt: TGTGCCAGCAGCTTGGAGGGATATAGCAATCAGCCCCAGCATTTT; CDR3aa: CASSLEGYSNQPQHF
d_gene: TRBD1; v_gene: TRBV3-1; abundance: few; j_gene: TRBJ2-3; CDR3nt: TGTGCCAGCAGCCCAAAGAGTCGGGACAGACCCACAGATACGCAGTATTTT; CDR3aa: CASSPKSRDRPTDTQYF
d_gene: .; v_gene: TRBV6-2/TRBV6-3; abundance: many; j_gene: TRBJ1-6; CDR3nt: TGTGCCAGCAGTTACTCGACCAGGAATAATTCACCCCTCCACTTT; CDR3aa: CASSYSTRNNSPLHF
d_gene: .; v_gene: TRBV4-3; abundance: .; j_gene: TRBJ2-1; CDR3nt: TGCGCCAGCAGCCCAGAGGGAGGGGGGACCTACAATGAGCAGTTCTTC; CDR3aa: CASSPEGGGTYNEQFF
d_gene: .; v_gene: TRBV14; abundance: few; j_gene: TRBJ2-7; CDR3nt: TGTGCCAGCAGCCAAGATAGGGCTAGGATCTACGAGCAGTACTTC; CDR3aa: CASSQDRARIYEQYF
d_gene: .; v_gene: TRBV29-1; abundance: few; j_gene: TRBJ1-2; CDR3nt: TGCAGCGTTGGAGGGTTGTATGGCTACACCTTC; CDR3aa: CSVGGLYGYTF
d_gene: TRBD1; v_gene: TRBV5-1; abundance: .; j_gene: TRBJ1-4; CDR3nt: TGCGCCAGCAGCTTGGATCAGGGACAGAGTTATGAAAAACTGTTTTTT; CDR3aa: CASSLDQGQSYEKLFF
d_gene: TRBD1; v_gene: TRBV28; abundance: many; j_gene: TRBJ1-5; CDR3nt: TGTGCCAGCAGCCGCCAGGGGGCGCGAGGTCAGCCCCAGCATTTT; CDR3aa: CASSRQGARGQPQHF
d_gene: .; v_gene: TRBV12-3/TRBV12-4; abundance: .; j_gene: TRBJ2-3; CDR3nt: TGTGCCAGCCAGGCTTCCACAGATACGCAGTATTTT; CDR3aa: CASQASTDTQYF
d_gene: .; v_gene: TRBV6-5; abundance: many; j_gene: TRBJ2-3; CDR3nt: TGTGCCAGCAGCGGACTGGCAGATACGCAGTATTTT; CDR3aa: CASSGLADTQYF
d_gene: TRBD1; v_gene: TRBV6-2/TRBV6-3; abundance: few; j_gene: TRBJ1-5; CDR3nt: TGTGCCAGCAGTTACAGGGACAGCGAGGGTGACCAGCATTTT; CDR3aa: CASSYRDSEGDQHF
d_gene: .; v_gene: TRBV4-3; abundance: .; j_gene: TRBJ2-3; CDR3nt: TGCGCCAGCAGCCTAGGGACTGCCACTAGCACAGATACGCAGTATTTT; CDR3aa: CASSLGTATSTDTQYF
d_gene: .; v_gene: TRBV7-9; abundance: .; j_gene: TRBJ1-1; CDR3nt: TGTGCCAGCAGCACCGTCCCGGACACTGAAGCTTTCTTT; CDR3aa: CASSTVPDTEAFF
d_gene: .; v_gene: TRBV25-1; abundance: .; j_gene: TRBJ1-1; CDR3nt: TGTGCCAGCAGTAAGACGGCTGAAGCTTTCTTT; CDR3aa: CASSKTAEAFF
d_gene: .; v_gene: TRBV5-1; abundance: .; j_gene: TRBJ2-1; CDR3nt: TGCGCCAGCAGCGGTCCGGACCTCCACAATGAGCAGTTCTTC; CDR3aa: CASSGPDLHNEQFF
d_gene: TRBD1; v_gene: TRBV12-3/TRBV12-4; abundance: many; j_gene: TRBJ2-1; CDR3nt: TGTGCCAGCAGTTTGGCCACCGGGACAGGGCAGTTCTTC; CDR3aa: CASSLATGTGQFF
d_gene: .; v_gene: TRBV27; abundance: .; j_gene: TRBJ2-1; CDR3nt: TGTGCCAGCAGTTTGGCTACAGGGACTGGCGGTGAGCAGTTCTTC; CDR3aa: CASSLATGTGGEQFF
d_gene: .; v_gene: TRBV7-8; abundance: few; j_gene: TRBJ2-7; CDR3nt: TGTGCCAGCAGCTTAGTGTGGTCGAGGGTGAGCTCCTACGAGCAGTACTTC; CDR3aa: CASSLVWSRVSSYEQYF
d_gene: .; v_gene: TRBV5-1; abundance: .; j_gene: TRBJ1-1; CDR3nt: TGCGCCAGCAGCTTGAAGCCAGGGCCCCTCGGCACTGAAGCTTTCTTT; CDR3aa: CASSLKPGPLGTEAFF
d_gene: .; v_gene: TRBV4-3; abundance: few; j_gene: TRBJ1-2; CDR3nt: TGCGCCAGCAGCGGCCGGAAAGGCTACACCTTC; CDR3aa: CASSGRKGYTF
d_gene: TRBD2; v_gene: TRBV19; abundance: many; j_gene: TRBJ2-3; CDR3nt: TGTGCCAGTAGTGCCCTAGCGGGCACAGATACGCAGTATTTT; CDR3aa: CASSALAGTDTQYF
d_gene: .; v_gene: TRBV5-1; abundance: few; j_gene: TRBJ1-2; CDR3nt: TGCGCCAGCAGCTTTGGAGTTATCGCAGATTATGGCTACACCTTC; CDR3aa: CASSFGVIADYGYTF
d_gene: .; v_gene: TRBV5-1; abundance: .; j_gene: TRBJ2-1; CDR3nt: TGCGCCAGCAATCACCCTCCGAATGAGCAGTTCTTC; CDR3aa: CASNHPPNEQFF
d_gene: TRBD1; v_gene: TRBV7-7; abundance: .; j_gene: TRBJ2-1; CDR3nt: TGTGCCAGCAGCTTAGTCAGGGGGCATAAGCAGTTCTTC; CDR3aa: CASSLVRGHKQFF
d_gene: .; v_gene: TRBV7-9; abundance: many; j_gene: TRBJ2-2; CDR3nt: TGTGCCAGCAGCTTAATGAGCACCGGGGAGCTGTTTTTT; CDR3aa: CASSLMSTGELFF
d_gene: .; v_gene: TRBV7-9; abundance: few; j_gene: TRBJ2-5; CDR3nt: TGTGCCAGCGGAAACCGGGCCGCAGAGACCCAGTACTTC; CDR3aa: CASGNRAAETQYF
d_gene: .; v_gene: TRBV7-9; abundance: .; j_gene: TRBJ2-2; CDR3nt: TGTGCCGGGGGACTCACGAACACCGGGGAGCTGTTTTTT; CDR3aa: CAGGLTNTGELFF
d_gene: .; v_gene: TRBV12-3/TRBV12-4; abundance: .; j_gene: TRBJ2-5; CDR3nt: TGTGCCAGCAGCACCGGGCCGTCTGGGACCCAGTACTTC; CDR3aa: CASSTGPSGTQYF
d_gene: .; v_gene: TRBV12-3/TRBV12-4; abundance: few; j_gene: TRBJ1-5; CDR3nt: TGTGCCAGCAGTGACAGACAATATAGCAATCAGCCCCAGCATTTT; CDR3aa: CASSDRQYSNQPQHF
d_gene: .; v_gene: TRBV29-1; abundance: few; j_gene: TRBJ2-7; CDR3nt: TGCAGCGTTGAATCCGGCGTCTCCTACGAGCAGTACTTC; CDR3aa: CSVESGVSYEQYF
d_gene: .; v_gene: TRBV11-2; abundance: many; j_gene: TRBJ2-1; CDR3nt: TGTGCCAGCAGCTTTAAGCGGGCGGTGTCGAGTTCAAATGAGCAGTTCTTC; CDR3aa: CASSFKRAVSSSNEQFF
d_gene: .; v_gene: TRBV12-3/TRBV12-4; abundance: .; j_gene: TRBJ2-3; CDR3nt: TGTGCCAGCAGTCAAAGGGGGGGCACAGATACGCAGTATTTT; CDR3aa: CASSQRGGTDTQYF
d_gene: .; v_gene: TRBV11-2; abundance: few; j_gene: TRBJ2-5; CDR3nt: TGTGCCAGCAGCTCGTTTCCAGGACAGCAAGAGACCCAGTACTTC; CDR3aa: CASSSFPGQQETQYF
d_gene: TRBD2; v_gene: TRBV5-1; abundance: .; j_gene: TRBJ2-1; CDR3nt: TGCGCCAGCAGCTTGGCGGCTAGCGGGGGGGAGGAGCAGTTCTTC; CDR3aa: CASSLAASGGEEQFF